Ten or more counts support the clone carrying this T cell receptor beta chain. Its antigen is currently unknown. Germline lookup yields CDR1 DFQATT and CDR2 SNEGSKA (reference sequence). The CDR3 runs 11 residues. V was trimmed by 3 bases and J by 10 bases, leaving 12 bases between them. The sample originates from a study of CD8 T cells in ankylosing spondylitis. Molecular-barcoded quantitative 5'-RACE produced these TCR beta libraries. Using its own MiXCR run on the 5' RACE reads, TCRdb lists one record per CDR3 protein. The sample holds 450,000 to 550,000 distinct CDR3 sequences, approximately 5% seen once. Study-wide results and limits: Disease-linked clones reportedly showed significant enrichment in matched ankylosing spondylitis synovial fluid. Typical of ankylosing spondylitis blood, it appeared, was a TCR beta motif of about eight highly homologous variants. In peripheral blood, disease-linked CD8+ clones occurred at relatively low frequencies.

The source material was blood, either unsorted or a sorted T cell fraction (not recorded which). The chain recombines TRBV20-1 with TRBJ1-1, with D uncertain. This sequence originates from a male donor with ankylosing spondylitis. The CDR3 here is CSASPGVRAFF. In DNA, the CDR3 is TGCAGTGCTAGTCCCGGGGTACGAGCTTTCTTT.